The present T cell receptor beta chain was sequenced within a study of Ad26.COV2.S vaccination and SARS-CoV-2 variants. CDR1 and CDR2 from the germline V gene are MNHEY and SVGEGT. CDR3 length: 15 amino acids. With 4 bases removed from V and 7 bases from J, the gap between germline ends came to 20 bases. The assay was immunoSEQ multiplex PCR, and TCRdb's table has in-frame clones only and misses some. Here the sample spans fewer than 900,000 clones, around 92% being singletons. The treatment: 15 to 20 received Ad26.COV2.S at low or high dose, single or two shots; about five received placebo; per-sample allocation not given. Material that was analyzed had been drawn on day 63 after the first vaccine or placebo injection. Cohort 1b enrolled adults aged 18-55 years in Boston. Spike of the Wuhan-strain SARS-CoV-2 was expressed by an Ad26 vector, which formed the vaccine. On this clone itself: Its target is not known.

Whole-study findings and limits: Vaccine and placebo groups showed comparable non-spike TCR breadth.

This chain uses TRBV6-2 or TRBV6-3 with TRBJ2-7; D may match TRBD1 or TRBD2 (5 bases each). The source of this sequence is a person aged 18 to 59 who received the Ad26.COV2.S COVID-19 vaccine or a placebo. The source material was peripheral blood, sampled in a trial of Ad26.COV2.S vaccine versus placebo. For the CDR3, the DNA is TGTGCCAGCAGTTCCAGGACGGGGCGCCGTTGGGAGCAGTACTTC. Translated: CASSSRTGRRWEQYF.